This T cell receptor beta chain was sequenced during a study of blood T cell repertoires in COVID-19. Across the whole study: The origin of the acute and convalescent COVID-19 samples was the United States, Italy and Spain.

In the original processing: Estimates of nucleated cell counts were drawn from the amplification of reference gene primers. Some clones are missing from TCRdb's copy, which holds only in-frame ones; the method was immunoSEQ multiplex PCR. V, J and clone size reflect that table, while D and trimming were determined from the DNA. The sample has under 450,000 clones; roughly 88% are singletons. Enrolment of Seattle patients took place during active infection, and they were followed longitudinally. The specimen was peripheral blood. The TCR sequence derives from a woman aged 45-59 years with COVID-19, enrolled during active disease.

DNA for the CDR3: TGTGCCAGCAGCTTAGGCCCGGGGGTTCCATACAATGAGCAGTTCTTC. As protein: CASSLGPGVPYNEQFF. This chain links TRBV11-3 with TRBJ2-1, with D perhaps TRBD2 (6 bases). Trimming shortened V by 1 base and J by 4 bases, and 14 bases separated the two germline ends. CDR3 size: 16 residues. Germline CDR1 is SGHNT and CDR2 is YENEEA.